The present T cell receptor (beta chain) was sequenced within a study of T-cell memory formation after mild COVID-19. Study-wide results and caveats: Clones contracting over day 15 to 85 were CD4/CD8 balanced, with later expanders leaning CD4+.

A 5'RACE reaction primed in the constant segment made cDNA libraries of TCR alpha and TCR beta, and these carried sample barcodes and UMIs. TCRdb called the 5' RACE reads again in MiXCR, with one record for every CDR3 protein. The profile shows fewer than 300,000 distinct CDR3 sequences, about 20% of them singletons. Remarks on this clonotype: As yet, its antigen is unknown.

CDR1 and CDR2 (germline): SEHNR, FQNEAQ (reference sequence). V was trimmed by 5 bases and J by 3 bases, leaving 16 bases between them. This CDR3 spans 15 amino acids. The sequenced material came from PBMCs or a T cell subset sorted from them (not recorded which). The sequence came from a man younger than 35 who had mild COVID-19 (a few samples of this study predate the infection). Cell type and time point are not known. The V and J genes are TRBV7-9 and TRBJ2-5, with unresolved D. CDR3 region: CASSRAGYAEETQYF. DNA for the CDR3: TGTGCCAGCAGCCGAGCCGGATACGCAGAAGAGACCCAGTACTTC.